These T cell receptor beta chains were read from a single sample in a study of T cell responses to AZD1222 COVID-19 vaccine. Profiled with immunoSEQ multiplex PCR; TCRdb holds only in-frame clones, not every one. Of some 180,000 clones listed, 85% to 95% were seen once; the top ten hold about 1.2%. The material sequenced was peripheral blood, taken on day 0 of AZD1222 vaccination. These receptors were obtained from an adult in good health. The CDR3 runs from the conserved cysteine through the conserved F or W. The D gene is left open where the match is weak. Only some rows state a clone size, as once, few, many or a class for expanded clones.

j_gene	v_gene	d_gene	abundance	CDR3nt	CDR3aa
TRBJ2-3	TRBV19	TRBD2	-	TGTGCCAGTAGGGCACTAGCGGGGGCCCTCACAGATACGCAGTATTTT	CASRALAGALTDTQYF
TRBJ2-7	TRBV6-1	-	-	TGTGCCAGCAGTGAAGCTCCGGTGAGAGGCCTAACCTACGAGCAGTACTTC	CASSEAPVRGLTYEQYF
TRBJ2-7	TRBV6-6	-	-	TGTGCCAGCAGTTACACAGGAGGCGCCTACGAGCAGTACTTC	CASSYTGGAYEQYF
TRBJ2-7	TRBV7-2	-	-	TGTGCCAGCAGCTTGGGGCAGAACTCCAACCGAAGAAAGGAGCAGTACTTC	CASSLGQNSNRRKEQYF
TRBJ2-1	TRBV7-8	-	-	TGTGCCAGCAGCCAACAAGACAGTTGGTACAATGAGCAGTTCTTC	CASSQQDSWYNEQFF
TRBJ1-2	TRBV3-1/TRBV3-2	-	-	TGTGCCAGCAGCCAAAAGTATGGCTACACCTTC	CASSQKYGYTF
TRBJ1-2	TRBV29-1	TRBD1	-	TGCAGCGTAGGGACAGGGGAGGCCTATGGCTACACCTTC	CSVGTGEAYGYTF
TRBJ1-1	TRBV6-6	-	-	TGTGCCAGCAGTTACTCGAGCGGGGGCAAAGTCACTGAAGCTTTCTTT	CASSYSSGGKVTEAFF
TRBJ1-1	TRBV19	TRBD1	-	TGTGCCAGTAGAACAGGGGGCCGGGACACTGAAGCTTTCTTT	CASRTGGRDTEAFF
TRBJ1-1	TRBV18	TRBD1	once	TGTGCCAGCTCACCACGGACAGGGGTGAACACTGAAGCTTTCTTT	CASSPRTGVNTEAFF
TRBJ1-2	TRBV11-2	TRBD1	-	TGTGCCAGCAGGCGCCGGGACAGGGACAATGGCTACACCTTC	CASRRRDRDNGYTF
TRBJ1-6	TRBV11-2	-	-	TGTGCCAGCAGCTTAGGTGGCAGAGGGCCCCTCCACTTT	CASSLGGRGPLHF
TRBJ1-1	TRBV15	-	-	TGTGCCACCAGCAGAGCCCTACCCAACACTGAAGCTTTCTTT	CATSRALPNTEAFF
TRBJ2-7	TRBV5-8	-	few	TGTGCCAGCAGCTTGGATCTGGGATACTACGAGCAGTACTTC	CASSLDLGYYEQYF
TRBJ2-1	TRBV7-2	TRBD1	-	TGTGCCAGCAGGGGGACAGGGAAGAACAATGAGCAGTTCTTC	CASRGTGKNNEQFF
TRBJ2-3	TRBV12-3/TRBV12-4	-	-	TGTGCCAGCAGTTTAACCGGGGATACGCAGTATTTT	CASSLTGDTQYF
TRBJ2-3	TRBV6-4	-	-	TGTGCCAGCAGTGCGGGACTCGGAGATACGCAGTATTTT	CASSAGLGDTQYF
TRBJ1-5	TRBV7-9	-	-	TGTGCCAGCAGCTTAGGGTCGGGGGCCAATCAGCCCCAGCATTTT	CASSLGSGANQPQHF
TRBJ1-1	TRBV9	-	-	TGTGCCAGCAGCTCACGGGTCACGAACACTGAAGCTTTCTTT	CASSSRVTNTEAFF
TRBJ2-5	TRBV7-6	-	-	TGTGCCAGCGGACACCCGGGCCAAGAGACCCAGTACTTC	CASGHPGQETQYF
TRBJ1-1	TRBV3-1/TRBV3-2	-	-	TGTGCCAGCAGCCAAGGGGGGAACACTGAAGCTTTCTTT	CASSQGGNTEAFF
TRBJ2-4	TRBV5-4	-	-	TGTGCCAGCAGCTTGGCTGGGAGAGAAGCCAAAAACATTCAGTACTTC	CASSLAGREAKNIQYF
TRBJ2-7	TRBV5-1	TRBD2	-	TGCGCCAGCAGCCCACCGGGACTAGCGATATACGAGCAGTACTTC	CASSPPGLAIYEQYF
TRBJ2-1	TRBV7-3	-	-	TGTGCCAGCAGCTTAACGGTAGGGACGCAGTTCTTC	CASSLTVGTQFF
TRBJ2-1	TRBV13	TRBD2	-	TGTGCCAGCAGCTTCGGACTAGCGGGGGACCGCTCCTACAATGAGCAGTTCTTC	CASSFGLAGDRSYNEQFF
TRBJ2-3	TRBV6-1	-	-	TGTGCCAGCAGTGGAGTCGATACGCAGTATTTT	CASSGVDTQYF
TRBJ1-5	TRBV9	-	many	TGTGCCAGCAGCCTTGGGACCGATAATGCGGTCCAGCATTTT	CASSLGTDNAVQHF
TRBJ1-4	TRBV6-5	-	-	TGTGCCAGCAGTTACGCAGGTGACAGTAATGAAAAACTGTTTTTT	CASSYAGDSNEKLFF
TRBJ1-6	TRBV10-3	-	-	TGTGCCATCAGTGACCGAGAGAATAATTCACCCCTCCACTTT	CAISDRENNSPLHF
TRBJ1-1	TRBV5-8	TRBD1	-	TGTGCCAGCAGCTTGAGGGGGCTGAACACTGAAGCTTTCTTT	CASSLRGLNTEAFF
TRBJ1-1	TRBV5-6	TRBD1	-	TGTGCCAGCAGCTTGGACAGGGGGAACACTGAAGCTTTCTTT	CASSLDRGNTEAFF
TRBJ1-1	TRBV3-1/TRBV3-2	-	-	TGTGCCAGCAGCCAAGATCTGACGGCCGCTGAAGCTTTCTTT	CASSQDLTAAEAFF
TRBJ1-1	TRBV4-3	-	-	TGCGCCAGCAGCCTAAGGGTATGGACGGGAAGCACTGAAGCTTTCTTT	CASSLRVWTGSTEAFF
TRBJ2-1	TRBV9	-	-	TGTGCCAGCAGCGCGAAGCGGGAGCAGTTCTTC	CASSAKREQFF
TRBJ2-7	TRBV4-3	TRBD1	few	TGCGCCAGCAGCCAAAGGACAGGTAACGAGCAGTACTTC	CASSQRTGNEQYF
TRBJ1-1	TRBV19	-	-	TGTGCCAGTAGGAGGAGGACAGAGAACACTGAAGCTTTCTTT	CASRRRTENTEAFF